Following are 12 T cell receptor beta chains from one sample sequenced in a study of T cell clonality in common variable immunodeficiency. Using immunoSEQ multiplex PCR, the repertoire was profiled, and TCRdb retains in-frame clones only, with some absent. This sample comprises about 42,000 clones, none seen once only. The sample comprised peripheral blood mononuclear cells. These receptors came from a person aged 18 to 75 in good health.

This clone was observed at least ten times. The CDR3 end falls 3 residues outside the read, so it is completed with the germline J gene. This chain uses TRBV6-2 or TRBV6-3 with TRBJ2-5; 10 nucleotides agree with TRBD1. Looked up from germline, CDR1 is MNHEY and CDR2 is SVGEGT. The CDR3 is made up of 16 amino acids. J gave up 2 bases and V 6 bases, and 9 bases lay outside the gene matches. CDR3 loop: CASSRGTGAIQETQYF. The sequenced part of the CDR3 DNA is TGTGCCAGCAGCCGAGGGACAGGGGCAATACAAGAGACC.

This clone was picked up many times. Read data end 3 residues before the CDR3 end; the end is taken from the germline J gene. The J gene is TRBJ1-4, the V gene TRBV29-1; TRBD1 matches at 10 bases. The CDR3 has 15 residues. Unmatched junction bases numbered 5, after V lost 0 bases and J lost 7 bases. Germline values: CDR1 SQVTM, CDR2 ANQGSEA. The covered CDR3 bases are TGCAGCGTTGAAGATTCCGGGACAGGGGTTGAAAAA. Translated, it gives CSVEDSGTGVEK. The CDR3 in full is CSVEDSGTGVEKLFF.

This clone showed up many times. The read ends 3 residues early relative to the CDR3; the germline J gene fills the gap. J is TRBJ2-1 and V is TRBV10-2, with 9 bases aligning to TRBD1. J gave up 2 bases and V 6 bases, and 8 bases lay outside the gene matches. Germline CDR1 and CDR2: WSHSY and SAAADI. The CDR3 extends over 16 amino acids. CDR3 sequence reads: CASRESGTGPYNEQFF. CDR3 bases read: TGCGCCAGCAGGGAATCCGGGACAGGGCCCTACAATGAG.

The table lists this clone with many counts. The sequence runs out 3 residues before the end of the CDR3; the remainder is reconstructed from the germline J gene. The V gene is TRBV19, the J gene TRBJ2-2, with D maybe TRBD1 (6 bases). Germline V gene data show CDR1 as LNHDA and CDR2 as SQIVND (reference sequence). The CDR3 runs to 15 residues. Trimming removed 5 bases from V and 5 bases from J, with 15 bases in between. The CDR3 spells CASSFEGGQTGELFF. Partial CDR3 DNA: TGTGCCAGTAGTTTCGAGGGCGGACAGACCGGGGAG. The full variable domain, in which reference TRBV19 and TRBJ2-2 provide the parts outside the CDR3, is DGGITQSPKYLFRKEGQNVTLSCEQNLNHDAMYWYRQDPGQGLRLIYYSQIVNDFQKGDIAEGYSVSREKKESFPLTVTSAQKNPTAFYLCASSFEGGQTGELFFGEGSRLTVL.

As concerns this clone: The missing CDR3 end, 3 residues past where the read stops, is filled in from the germline J gene. This sequence joins TRBV30 and TRBJ1-1, with TRBD1 identical over 9 bases. CDR3 length: 12 amino acids. Trimming at V came to 5 bases and at J to 5 bases, leaving 3 bases not matched to a gene. Germline lookup yields CDR1 GTSNPN and CDR2 SVGIG (reference sequence). CDR3 sequence: CAWGQGRTEAFF. CDR3 DNA (partial): TGTGCCTGGGGACAGGGGAGGACTGAA. Full variable domain (missing parts from reference TRBV30 and TRBJ1-1): SQTIHQWPATLVQPVGSPLSLECTVEGTSNPNLYWYRQAAGRGLQLLFYSVGIGQISSEVPQNLSASRPQDRQFILSSKKLLLSDSGFYLCAWGQGRTEAFFGQGTRLTVV.

A word on this clone: The read terminates 3 residues before the CDR3 end, so the remaining end is supplied by the germline J gene. V is TRBV7-3 and J is TRBJ2-1; 12 nucleotides agree with TRBD2. After removal of 1 base from V and 7 bases from J, the junction contained 17 bases not matched to a gene. CDR1 and CDR2 from the germline V gene are SGHTA and FQGTGA. This CDR3 has 20 residues. Partial CDR3 DNA: TGTGCCAGCAGCTTAAGTCCCCCGGTCGCGGGACTAGCGGGCTTAAATGAG. Translating gives CASSLSPPVAGLAGLNE. The CDR3 in full is CASSLSPPVAGLAGLNEQFF.

This clone was seen ten or more times. The observed sequence ends 3 residues before the CDR3 terminus, with the missing tail filled in from the germline J gene. The chain employs TRBV5-4 and TRBJ1-6; maybe TRBD1 (5 bases). This CDR3 has 15 amino acids. CDR1 and CDR2 from the germline V gene are SGHNT and YYREEE (reference sequence). Trimming removed 4 bases from V and 4 bases from J, with 12 bases in between. The sequenced part of the CDR3 DNA is TGTGCCAGCAGCCCAAGGGGCGCTTATAATTCACCC. Protein product: CASSPRGAYNSP. The CDR3 as a whole reads CASSPRGAYNSPLHF.

The table lists this clone with many counts. The CDR3 end falls 3 residues outside the read, so it is completed with the germline J gene. The rearrangement links TRBV27 to TRBJ1-2; a possible D gene is TRBD1 (5 bases). V lost 2 bases, J lost 3 bases, and 19 bases lay in between. The CDR3 spans 17 residues. The germline V gene encodes CDR1 MNHEY and CDR2 SMNVEV (reference sequence). The covered CDR3 bases are TGTGCCAGCAGTTTACCCGTGAGGACCAGGGCGCACTATGGC. Amino acid sequence: CASSLPVRTRAHYG. The full CDR3 sequence reads CASSLPVRTRAHYGYTF.

In regard to this clone: The read finishes 3 residues shy of the CDR3 end, and the germline J gene is used to complete it. V gene TRBV11-2 combines with J gene TRBJ1-1; no definite D call. V lost 4 bases to trimming and J lost 4 bases, with 10 bases between them. CDR1 is SGHAT and CDR2 is FQNNGV in the germline V gene. The CDR3 has 13 amino acids. Partial CDR3 DNA: TGTGCCAGCAGCTCTAACAGAGGCACTGAA. It encodes CASSSNRGTE. The entire CDR3 reads CASSSNRGTEAFF.

This clone was counted ten times or more. The sequenced fragment ends 3 residues before the CDR3 boundary, so the rest is inferred from the germline J gene. The chain carries TRBV2 and TRBJ2-4; 10 positions agree with TRBD2. CDR3 size: 14 residues. V trimming: 4 bases; J trimming: 8 bases; junction bases outside the gene matches: 5. In germline, CDR1 is SNHLY, CDR2 FYNNEI. CDR3 amino acids: CASSAASGRDIQYF. The sequenced part of the CDR3 DNA is TGTGCCAGCAGTGCCGCCAGCGGGAGGGACATT. The variable domain in full, with the rest retrieved from reference TRBV2 and TRBJ2-4, is EPEVTQTPSHQVTQMGQEVILRCVPISNHLYFYWYRQILGQKVEFLVSFYNNEISEKSEIFDDQFSVERPDGSNFTLKIRSTKLEDSAMYFCASSAASGRDIQYFGAGTRLSVL.

The table lists this clone with many counts. The read terminates 3 residues before the CDR3 end, so the remaining end is supplied by the germline J gene. V and J are TRBV20-1 and TRBJ2-3; no clear D. The germline CDR1 and CDR2 sequences are DFQATT and SNEGSKA (reference sequence). V lost 6 bases, J lost 0 bases, and 4 bases lay in between. This CDR3 has 11 amino acids. The CDR3 here is CSAQSTDTQYF. CDR3 bases read: TGCAGTGCCCAGAGCACAGATACG.

This clone was observed at least ten times. The CDR3 sequence is CSARVRTLYNEQFF. Incomplete CDR3 DNA: TGCAGTGCTAGAGTTAGGACTCTCTACAATGAG. V is TRBV20-1 and J is TRBJ2-1, with D possibly being TRBD2 (5 bases). The sequenced fragment ends 3 residues before the CDR3 boundary, so the rest is inferred from the germline J gene. Germline values: CDR1 DFQATT, CDR2 SNEGSKA (reference sequence). With 1 base removed from V and 3 bases from J, the gap between germline ends came to 10 bases. The CDR3 has 14 residues.